This TCR beta chain was obtained from a study of blood T cell repertoires in COVID-19. This CDR3 region has 14 residues. V was clipped by 2 bases and J by 9 bases, with 14 bases between them. The germline V gene encodes CDR1 MRHNA and CDR2 SNTAGT. The repertoire was sequenced with immunoSEQ multiplex PCR; TCRdb's copy has only in-frame clones and lacks some. The table has about 65,000 clones, 80% to 95% seen once. The chain links TRBV6-4 to TRBJ2-1; possible D gene TRBD1, 5 bases. Sequenced material: peripheral blood. The source is a man between 65 and 85 years old with active COVID-19. The chain's CDR3 is CASSDGVSRGEQFF. The CDR3 DNA is TGTGCCAGCAGTGACGGGGTGTCAAGGGGTGAGCAGTTCTTC.